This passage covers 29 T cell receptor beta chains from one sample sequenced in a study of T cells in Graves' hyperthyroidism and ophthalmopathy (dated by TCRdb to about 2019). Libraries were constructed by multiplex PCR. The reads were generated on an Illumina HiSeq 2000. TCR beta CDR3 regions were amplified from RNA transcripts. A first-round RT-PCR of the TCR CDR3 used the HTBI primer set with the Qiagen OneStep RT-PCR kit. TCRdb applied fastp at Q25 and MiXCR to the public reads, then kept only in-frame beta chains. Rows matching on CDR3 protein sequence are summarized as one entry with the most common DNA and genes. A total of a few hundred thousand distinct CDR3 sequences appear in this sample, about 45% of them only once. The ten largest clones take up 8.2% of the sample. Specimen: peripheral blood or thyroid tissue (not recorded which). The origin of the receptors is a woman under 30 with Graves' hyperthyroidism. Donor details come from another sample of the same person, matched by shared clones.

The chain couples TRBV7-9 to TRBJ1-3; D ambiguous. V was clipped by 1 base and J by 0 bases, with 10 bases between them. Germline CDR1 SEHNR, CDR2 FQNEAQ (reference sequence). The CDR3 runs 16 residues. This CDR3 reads CASSLVAWTSGNTIYF. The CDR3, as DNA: TGTGCCAGCAGCTTAGTGGCTTGGACCTCTGGAAACACCATATATTTT.

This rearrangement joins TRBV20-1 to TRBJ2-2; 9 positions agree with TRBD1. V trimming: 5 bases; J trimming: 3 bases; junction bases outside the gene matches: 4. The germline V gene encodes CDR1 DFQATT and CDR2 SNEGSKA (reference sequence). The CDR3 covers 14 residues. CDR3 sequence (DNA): TGCAGTGCTGGCCGGGACAGGGACACCGGGGAGCTGTTTTTT. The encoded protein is CSAGRDRDTGELFF.

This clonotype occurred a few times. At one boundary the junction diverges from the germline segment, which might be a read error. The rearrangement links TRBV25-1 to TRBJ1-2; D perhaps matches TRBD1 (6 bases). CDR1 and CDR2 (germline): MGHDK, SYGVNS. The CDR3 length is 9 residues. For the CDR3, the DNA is TGTGCTAGCAGGGGTGGCTACACCTTC. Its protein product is CASRGGYTF.

The CDR3 DNA follows: TGCAGTGCCTCCGGGACTAGCGGGAAGAGAAGATACGAGCAGTACTTC. Its protein is CSASGTSGKRRYEQYF. This sequence joins TRBV20-1 and TRBJ2-7; the match to TRBD2 covers 13 bases. This CDR3 is 16 amino acids long. Germline trimming cut 6 bases from V and 4 bases from J; bases unmatched to any gene: 12. The germline gives CDR1 DFQATT, CDR2 SNEGSKA (reference sequence).

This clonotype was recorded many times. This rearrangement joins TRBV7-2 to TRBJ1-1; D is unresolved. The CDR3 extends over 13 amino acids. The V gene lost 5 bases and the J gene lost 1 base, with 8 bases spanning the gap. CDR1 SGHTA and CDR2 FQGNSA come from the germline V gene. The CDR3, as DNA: TGTGCCAGCAGCGAAGACACGAACACTGAAGCTTTCTTT. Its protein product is CASSEDTNTEAFF.

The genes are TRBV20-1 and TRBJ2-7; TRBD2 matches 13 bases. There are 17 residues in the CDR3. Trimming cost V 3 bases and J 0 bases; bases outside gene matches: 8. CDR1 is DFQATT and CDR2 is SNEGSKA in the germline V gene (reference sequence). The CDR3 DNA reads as TGCAGTGCTAGGAGGACTAGCGGGAGCACTCACTCCTACGAGCAGTACTTC. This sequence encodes CSARRTSGSTHSYEQYF.

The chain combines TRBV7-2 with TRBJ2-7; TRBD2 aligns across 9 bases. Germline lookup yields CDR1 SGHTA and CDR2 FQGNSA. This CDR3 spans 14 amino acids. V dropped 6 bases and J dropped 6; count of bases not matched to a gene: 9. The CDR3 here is CASRWTSAPGEQYF. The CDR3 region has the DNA TGTGCCAGCAGATGGACTAGCGCTCCGGGCGAGCAGTACTTC.

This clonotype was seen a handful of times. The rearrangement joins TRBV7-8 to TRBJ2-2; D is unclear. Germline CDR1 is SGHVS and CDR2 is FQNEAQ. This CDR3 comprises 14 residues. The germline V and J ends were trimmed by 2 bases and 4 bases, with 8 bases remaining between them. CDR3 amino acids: CASSLPASTGELFF. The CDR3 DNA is TGTGCCAGCAGCTTACCGGCGAGCACCGGGGAGCTGTTTTTT.

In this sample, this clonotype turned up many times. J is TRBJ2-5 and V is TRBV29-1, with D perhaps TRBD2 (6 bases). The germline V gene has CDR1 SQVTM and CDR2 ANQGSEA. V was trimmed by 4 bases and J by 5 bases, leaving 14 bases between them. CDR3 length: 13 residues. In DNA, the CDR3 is TGCAGCGTTGGAGCCGGGGGATCGGAGACCCAGTACTTC. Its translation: CSVGAGGSETQYF.

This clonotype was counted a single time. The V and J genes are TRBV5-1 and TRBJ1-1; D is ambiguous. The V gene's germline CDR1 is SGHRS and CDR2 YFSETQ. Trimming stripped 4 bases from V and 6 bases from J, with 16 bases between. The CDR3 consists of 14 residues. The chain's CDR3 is CASSVDAAGSEAFF. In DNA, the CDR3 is TGCGCCAGCAGCGTTGACGCGGCGGGCTCTGAAGCTTTCTTT.

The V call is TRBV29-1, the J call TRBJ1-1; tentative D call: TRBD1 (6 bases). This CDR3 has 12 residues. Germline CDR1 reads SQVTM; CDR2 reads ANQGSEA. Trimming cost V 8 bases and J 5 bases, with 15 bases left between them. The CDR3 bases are TGCAGCCAAGCTGGCAGGGGTACTGAAGCTTTCTTT. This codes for CSQAGRGTEAFF.

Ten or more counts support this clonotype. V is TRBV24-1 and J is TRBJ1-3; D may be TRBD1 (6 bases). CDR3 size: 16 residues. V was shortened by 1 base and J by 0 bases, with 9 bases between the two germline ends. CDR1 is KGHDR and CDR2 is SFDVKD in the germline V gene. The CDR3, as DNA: TGTGCCACCAGTGATTTACGGGACAACTCTGGAAACACCATATATTTT. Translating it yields CATSDLRDNSGNTIYF.

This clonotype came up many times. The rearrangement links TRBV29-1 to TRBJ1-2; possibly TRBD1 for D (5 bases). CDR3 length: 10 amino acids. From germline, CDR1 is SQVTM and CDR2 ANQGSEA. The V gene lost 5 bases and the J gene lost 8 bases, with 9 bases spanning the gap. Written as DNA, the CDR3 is TGCAGCGTTCCGGGGGGAGGCTACACCTTC. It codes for CSVPGGGYTF.

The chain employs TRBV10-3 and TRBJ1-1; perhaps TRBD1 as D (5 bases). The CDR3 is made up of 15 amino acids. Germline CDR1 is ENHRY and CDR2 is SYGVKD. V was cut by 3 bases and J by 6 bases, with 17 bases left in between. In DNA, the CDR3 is TGTGCCATCAGTGATGGTCGCAGGGTGAGCCCTGAAGCTTTCTTT. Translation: CAISDGRRVSPEAFF.

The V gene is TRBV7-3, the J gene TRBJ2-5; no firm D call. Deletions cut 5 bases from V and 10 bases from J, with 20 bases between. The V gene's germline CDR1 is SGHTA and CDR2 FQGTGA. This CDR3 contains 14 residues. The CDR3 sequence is CASSTRLGDRDQYF. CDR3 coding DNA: TGTGCCAGCAGCACCCGTCTTGGGGATCGAGACCAGTACTTC.

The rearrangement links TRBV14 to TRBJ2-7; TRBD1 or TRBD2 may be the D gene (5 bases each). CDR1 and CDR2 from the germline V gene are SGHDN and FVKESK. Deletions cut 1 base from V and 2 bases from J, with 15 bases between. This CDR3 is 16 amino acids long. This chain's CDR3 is CASSQAGIRATYEQYF. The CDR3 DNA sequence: TGTGCCAGCAGCCAAGCCGGGATCAGGGCAACCTACGAGCAGTACTTC.

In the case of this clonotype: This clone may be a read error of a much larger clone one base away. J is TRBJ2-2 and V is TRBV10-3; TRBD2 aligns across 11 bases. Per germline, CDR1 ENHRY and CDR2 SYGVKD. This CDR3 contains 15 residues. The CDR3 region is CATSSGRAYTGELLF. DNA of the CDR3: TGTGCCACTAGTAGCGGGAGGGCCTACACCGGGGAGCTGCTTTTT.

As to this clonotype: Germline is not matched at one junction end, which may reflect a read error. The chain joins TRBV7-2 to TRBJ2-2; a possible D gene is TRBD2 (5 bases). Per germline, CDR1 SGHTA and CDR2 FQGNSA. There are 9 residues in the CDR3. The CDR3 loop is CASSRGAVF. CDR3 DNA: TGTGCCAGCAGCCGGGGAGCTGTTTTT.

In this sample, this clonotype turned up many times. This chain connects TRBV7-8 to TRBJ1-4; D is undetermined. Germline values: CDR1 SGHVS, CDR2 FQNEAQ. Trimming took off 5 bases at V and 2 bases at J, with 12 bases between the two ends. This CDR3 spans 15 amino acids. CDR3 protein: CASSRSEQTNEKLFF. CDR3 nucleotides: TGTGCCAGCAGCCGATCGGAACAGACTAATGAAAAACTGTTTTTT.

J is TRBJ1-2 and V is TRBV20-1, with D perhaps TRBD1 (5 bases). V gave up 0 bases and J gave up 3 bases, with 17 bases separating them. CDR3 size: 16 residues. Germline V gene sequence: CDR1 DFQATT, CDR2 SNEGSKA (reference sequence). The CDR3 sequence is CSARDLLGGGDYGYTF. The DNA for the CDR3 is TGCAGTGCTAGAGATCTCTTGGGGGGGGGAGACTATGGCTACACCTTC.

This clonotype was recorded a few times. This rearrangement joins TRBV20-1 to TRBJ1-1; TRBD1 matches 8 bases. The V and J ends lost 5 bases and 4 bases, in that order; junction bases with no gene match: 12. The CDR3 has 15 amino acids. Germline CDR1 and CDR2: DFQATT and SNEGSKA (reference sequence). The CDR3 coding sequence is TGCAGTGCTCAACGGACAGGGAGAGGTAGCACTGAAGCTTTCTTT. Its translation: CSAQRTGRGSTEAFF.

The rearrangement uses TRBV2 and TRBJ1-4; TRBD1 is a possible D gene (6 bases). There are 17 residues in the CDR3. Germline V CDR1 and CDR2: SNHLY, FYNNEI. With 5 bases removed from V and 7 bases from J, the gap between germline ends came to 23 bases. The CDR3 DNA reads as TGTGCCAGCAGTTTAGCGGGGCGCCAGGGGAATGGTGAAAAACTGTTTTTT. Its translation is CASSLAGRQGNGEKLFF.

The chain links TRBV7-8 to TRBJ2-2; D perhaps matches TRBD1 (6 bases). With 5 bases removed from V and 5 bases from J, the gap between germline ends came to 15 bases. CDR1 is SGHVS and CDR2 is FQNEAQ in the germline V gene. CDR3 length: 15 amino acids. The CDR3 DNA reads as TGTGCCAGCAGCCGGGGACACTTTGGGACCGGGGAGCTGTTTTTT. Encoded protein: CASSRGHFGTGELFF.

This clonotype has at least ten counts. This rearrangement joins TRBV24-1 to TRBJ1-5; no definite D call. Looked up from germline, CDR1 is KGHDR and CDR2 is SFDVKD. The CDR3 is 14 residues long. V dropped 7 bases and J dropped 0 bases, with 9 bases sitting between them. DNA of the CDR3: TGTGCCACCAGCCCGGGCCTTAGCAATCAGCCCCAGCATTTT. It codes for CATSPGLSNQPQHF.

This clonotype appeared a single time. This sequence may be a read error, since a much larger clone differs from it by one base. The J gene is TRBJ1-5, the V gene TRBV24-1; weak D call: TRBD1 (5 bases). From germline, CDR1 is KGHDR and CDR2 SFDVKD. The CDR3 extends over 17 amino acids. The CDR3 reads CATSDRGKEGSNQSQHF. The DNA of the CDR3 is TGTGCCACCAGTGATCGGGGGAAAGAGGGGAGCAATCAGTCCCAGCATTTT.

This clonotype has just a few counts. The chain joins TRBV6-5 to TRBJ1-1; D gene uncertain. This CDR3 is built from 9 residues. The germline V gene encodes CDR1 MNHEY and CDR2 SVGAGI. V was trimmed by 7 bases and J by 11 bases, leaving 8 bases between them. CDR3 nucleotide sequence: TGTGCCAGCATCCACGGTGCTTTCTTT. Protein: CASIHGAFF.

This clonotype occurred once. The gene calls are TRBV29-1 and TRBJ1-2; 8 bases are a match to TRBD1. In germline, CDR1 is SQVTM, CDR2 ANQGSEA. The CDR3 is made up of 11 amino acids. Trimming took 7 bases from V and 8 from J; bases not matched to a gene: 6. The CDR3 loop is CSARQGNGYTF. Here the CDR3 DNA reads TGCAGCGCTAGACAGGGGAACGGCTACACCTTC.

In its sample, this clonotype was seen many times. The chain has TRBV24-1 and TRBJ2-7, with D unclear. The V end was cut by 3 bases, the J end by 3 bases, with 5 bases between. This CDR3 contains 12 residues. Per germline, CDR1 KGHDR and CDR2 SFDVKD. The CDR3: CATSDGIYEQYF. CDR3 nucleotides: TGTGCCACCAGTGATGGAATCTACGAGCAGTACTTC.

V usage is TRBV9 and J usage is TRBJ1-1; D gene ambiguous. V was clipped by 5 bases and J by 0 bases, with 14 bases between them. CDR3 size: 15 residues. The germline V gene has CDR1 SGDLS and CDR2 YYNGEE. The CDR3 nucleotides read TGTGCCAGCAGTTCGAGGCCGATGATGAACACTGAAGCTTTCTTT. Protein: CASSSRPMMNTEAFF.